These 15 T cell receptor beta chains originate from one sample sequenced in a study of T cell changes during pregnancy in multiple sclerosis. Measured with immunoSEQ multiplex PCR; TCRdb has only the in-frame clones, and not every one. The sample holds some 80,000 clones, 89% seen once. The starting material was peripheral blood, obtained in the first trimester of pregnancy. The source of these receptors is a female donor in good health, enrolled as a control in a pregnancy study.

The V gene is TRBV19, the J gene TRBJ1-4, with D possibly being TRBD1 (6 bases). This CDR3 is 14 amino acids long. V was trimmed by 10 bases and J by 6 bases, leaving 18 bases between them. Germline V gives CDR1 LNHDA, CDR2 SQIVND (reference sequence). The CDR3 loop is CAIRGAGVDEKLFF. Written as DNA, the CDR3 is TGTGCCATCAGAGGTGCAGGGGTTGATGAAAAACTGTTTTTT.

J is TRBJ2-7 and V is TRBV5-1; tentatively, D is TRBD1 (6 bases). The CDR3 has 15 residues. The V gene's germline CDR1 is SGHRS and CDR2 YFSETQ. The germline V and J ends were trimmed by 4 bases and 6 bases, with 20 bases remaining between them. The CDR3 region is CASSQNPGWGLEQYF. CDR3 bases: TGCGCCAGCAGCCAAAACCCAGGGTGGGGGCTCGAGCAGTACTTC.

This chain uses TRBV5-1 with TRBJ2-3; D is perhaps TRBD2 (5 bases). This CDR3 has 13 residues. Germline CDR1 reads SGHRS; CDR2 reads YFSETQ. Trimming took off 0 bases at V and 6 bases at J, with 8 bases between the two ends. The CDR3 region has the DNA TGCGCCAGCAGCTTGGGCCGAGGGGATACGCAGTATTTT. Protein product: CASSLGRGDTQYF.

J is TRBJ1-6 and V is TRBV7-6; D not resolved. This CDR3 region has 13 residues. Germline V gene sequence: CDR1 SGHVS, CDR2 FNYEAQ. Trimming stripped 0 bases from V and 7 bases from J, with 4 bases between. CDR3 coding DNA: TGTGCCAGCAGCTTAGCGAGGAATTCACCCCTCCACTTT. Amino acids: CASSLARNSPLHF.

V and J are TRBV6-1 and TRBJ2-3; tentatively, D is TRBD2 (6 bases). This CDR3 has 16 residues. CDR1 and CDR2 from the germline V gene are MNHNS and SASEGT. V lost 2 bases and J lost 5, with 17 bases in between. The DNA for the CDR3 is TGTGCCAGCAGTGAAAGTATCGGTGGGGGGAAAGATACGCAGTATTTT. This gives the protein CASSESIGGGKDTQYF.

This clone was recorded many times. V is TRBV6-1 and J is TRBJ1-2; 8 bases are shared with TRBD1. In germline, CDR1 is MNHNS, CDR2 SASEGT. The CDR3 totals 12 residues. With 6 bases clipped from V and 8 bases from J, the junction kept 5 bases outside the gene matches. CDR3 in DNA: TGTGCCAGCAGCCCAGGGGGCGAGGGCTACACCTTC. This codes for CASSPGGEGYTF.

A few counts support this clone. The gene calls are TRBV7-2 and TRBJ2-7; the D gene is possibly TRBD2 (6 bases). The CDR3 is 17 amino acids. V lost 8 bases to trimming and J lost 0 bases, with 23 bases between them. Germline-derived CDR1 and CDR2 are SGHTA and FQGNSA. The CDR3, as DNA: TGTGCCAGCTGCGTTGGAGGGTCCGGAGGGAGCTCCTACGAGCAGTACTTC. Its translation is CASCVGGSGGSSYEQYF.

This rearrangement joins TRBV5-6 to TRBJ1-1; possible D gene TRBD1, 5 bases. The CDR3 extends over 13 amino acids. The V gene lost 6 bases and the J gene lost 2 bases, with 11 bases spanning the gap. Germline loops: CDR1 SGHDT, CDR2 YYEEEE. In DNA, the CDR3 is TGTGCCAGCAATTTAGGGGCAAACACTGAAGCTTTCTTT. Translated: CASNLGANTEAFF.

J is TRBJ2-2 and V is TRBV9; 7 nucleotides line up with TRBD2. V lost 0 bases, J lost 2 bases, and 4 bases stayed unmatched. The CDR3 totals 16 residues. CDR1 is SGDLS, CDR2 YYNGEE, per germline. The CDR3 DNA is TGTGCCAGCAGCGTAGAGGCTAGCGGTAACACCGGGGAGCTGTTTTTT. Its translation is CASSVEASGNTGELFF. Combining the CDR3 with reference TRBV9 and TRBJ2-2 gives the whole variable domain DSGVTQTPKHLITATGQRVTLRCSPRSGDLSVYWYQQSLDQGLQFLIQYYNGEERAKGNILERFSAQQFPDLHSELNLSSLELGDSALYFCASSVEASGNTGELFFGEGSRLTVL.

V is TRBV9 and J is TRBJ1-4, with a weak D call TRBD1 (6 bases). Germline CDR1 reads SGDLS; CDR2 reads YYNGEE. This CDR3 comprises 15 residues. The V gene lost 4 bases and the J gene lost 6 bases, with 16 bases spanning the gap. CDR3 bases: TGTGCCAGCAGCATGGCCGGGACACCGTATGAAAAACTGTTTTTT. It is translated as CASSMAGTPYEKLFF.

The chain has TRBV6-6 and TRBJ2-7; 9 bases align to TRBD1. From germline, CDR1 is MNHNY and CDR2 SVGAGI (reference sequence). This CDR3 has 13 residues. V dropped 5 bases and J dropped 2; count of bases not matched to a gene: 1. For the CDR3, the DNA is TGTGCCAGCAGTCGGACAGGGGCCTACGAGCAGTACTTC. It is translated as CASSRTGAYEQYF.

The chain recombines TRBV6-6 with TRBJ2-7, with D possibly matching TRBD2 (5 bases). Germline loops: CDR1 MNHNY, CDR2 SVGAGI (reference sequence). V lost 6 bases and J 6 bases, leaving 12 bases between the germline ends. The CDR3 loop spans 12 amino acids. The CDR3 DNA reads TGTGCCAGCAGCGGGCCCGAGGGCGAGCAGTACTTC. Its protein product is CASSGPEGEQYF.

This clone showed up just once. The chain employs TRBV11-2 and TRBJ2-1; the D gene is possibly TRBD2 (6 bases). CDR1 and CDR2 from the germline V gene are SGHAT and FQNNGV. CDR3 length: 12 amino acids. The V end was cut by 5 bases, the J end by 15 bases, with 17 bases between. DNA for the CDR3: TGTGCCAGCAGCCATGTGAGGCAGGGAGGGTTCTTC. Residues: CASSHVRQGGFF.

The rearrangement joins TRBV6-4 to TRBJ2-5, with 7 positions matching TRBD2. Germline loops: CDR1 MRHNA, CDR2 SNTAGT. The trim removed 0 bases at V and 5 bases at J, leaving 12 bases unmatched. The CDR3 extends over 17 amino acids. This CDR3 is CASSDSWTRRDGETQYF. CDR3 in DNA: TGTGCCAGCAGTGACTCGTGGACTAGGAGGGATGGGGAGACCCAGTACTTC.

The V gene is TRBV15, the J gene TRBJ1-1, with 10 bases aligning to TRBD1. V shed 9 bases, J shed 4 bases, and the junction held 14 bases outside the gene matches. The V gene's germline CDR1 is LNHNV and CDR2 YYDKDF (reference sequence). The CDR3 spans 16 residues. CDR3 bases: TGTGCCACGAAGGCGGTGTCGGGACAGGGGAGCACTGAAGCTTTCTTT. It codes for CATKAVSGQGSTEAFF.